The clone carrying this T cell receptor (beta chain) came up once. Its antigen is unknown. Central memory, naive, regulatory and stem cell-like memory CD4+ cells were sorted by CD45RO/CCR7/CD25/CD127/CD95/CD27. Post-sort purity exceeded 95% for all sorted populations. The data are from a study of beta chain features in type 1 diabetes. Study results and limitations: All four CD4+ subsets of Type 1 diabetes patients contained TCRB CDR3s that were moderately but significantly shorter. In type 1 diabetes patients, VDJ junctions had fewer insertions; deletions at these junctions were more frequent.

What was sequenced were expressed TCRB transcripts, since all of the isolated RNA had been reverse transcribed. This table comes from immunoSEQ multiplex PCR, and its TCRdb copy is limited to in-frame clones, with some not included. The sample comprises around 240,000 clones, approximately 70% of which are singletons, and 0.053% rests with the top ten. The CDR3 extends over 14 amino acids. Germline V gene data show CDR1 as SGHAT and CDR2 as FQNNGV. V dropped 5 bases and J dropped 2; count of bases not matched to a gene: 3. The chain is built from TRBV11-2 and TRBJ2-5; 9 bases agree with TRBD2. The sequence was obtained from a man aged 25-40 years in good health. Sequencing input: naive CD4+ T cells from blood. The CDR3 region is CASSPSGAQETQYF. The CDR3 nucleotides are TGTGCCAGCAGCCCTAGCGGGGCACAAGAGACCCAGTACTTC.